A single sample is the source of the 27 T cell receptor beta chains below, sequenced in a study of CD8 T cells in Susac syndrome. It was with random hexamers that roughly 0.5 to 1 ug RNA was reverse transcribed. Each CDR3 protein gets one entry after TCRdb re-called the immunoSEQ multiplex PCR reads with MiXCR. The table has roughly 200,000 distinct CDR3 sequences, about 95% seen once; the top ten hold 0.1%. Sequencing was carried out using CD4+ T cells from PBMCs. Receptors originate from a human donor in good health.

This clonotype was seen a few times. This sequence joins TRBV29-1 and TRBJ1-1, with D possibly matching TRBD1 (6 bases). The germline V gene has CDR1 SQVTM and CDR2 ANQGSEA. This CDR3 region has 12 residues. V lost 4 bases and J 3 bases, leaving 9 bases between the germline ends. The CDR3: CSVGPGDTEAFF. CDR3 bases: TGCAGCGTTGGTCCAGGGGACACTGAAGCTTTCTTT.

The gene calls are TRBV7-8 and TRBJ2-3; D is unclear. Trimming pared 3 bases from V and 7 bases from J, leaving 8 bases between. From germline, CDR1 is SGHVS and CDR2 FQNEAQ. This CDR3 contains 12 residues. CDR3 in DNA: TGTGCCAGCAGCTTTGGACCTAATACGCAGTATTTT. This codes for CASSFGPNTQYF. The whole variable domain, remainder taken from reference TRBV7-8 and TRBJ2-3, is GAGVSQSPRYKVAKRGQDVALRCDPISGHVSLFWYQQALGQGPEFLTYFQNEAQLDKSGLPSDRFFAERPEGSVSTLKIQRTQQEDSAVYLCASSFGPNTQYFGPGTRLTVL.

The rearrangement joins TRBV4-3 to TRBJ2-2, with 13 positions matching TRBD2. The V segment lost 3 bases and the J segment 5 bases; nucleotides outside the gene matches: 3. Germline CDR1 reads LGHNA; CDR2 reads YSLEER. The CDR3 extends over 16 amino acids. CDR3 bases: TGCGCCAGCAGCCAGCGACTAGCGGGAGGTACCGGGGAGCTGTTTTTT. Encoded protein: CASSQRLAGGTGELFF.

This chain uses TRBV7-2 with TRBJ2-7; TRBD1 matches 10 bases. The CDR3 spans 15 residues. The germline CDR1 and CDR2 sequences are SGHTA and FQGNSA. V lost 5 bases to trimming and J lost 4 bases; unmatched junction nucleotides: 8. CDR3 DNA sequence: TGTGCCAGCAGCAGTCAACCGGGACAGGGGTACGAGCAGTACTTC. Its translation is CASSSQPGQGYEQYF. The full variable domain, with the rest looked up from reference TRBV7-2 and TRBJ2-7, is GAGVSQSPSNKVTEKGKDVELRCDPISGHTALYWYRQSLGQGLEFLIYFQGNSAPDKSGLPSDRFSAERTGGSVSTLTIQRTQQEDSAVYLCASSSQPGQGYEQYFGPGTRLTVT.

V and J are TRBV5-1 and TRBJ2-2; no clear D gene. V was shortened by 2 bases and J by 5 bases, with 16 bases between the two germline ends. The CDR3 sequence is 16 residues long. From germline, CDR1 is SGHRS and CDR2 YFSETQ. The CDR3 DNA reads TGCGCCAGCAGCTTTAGGACGCGCGGCGGAACCGGGGAGCTGTTTTTT. It yields the protein CASSFRTRGGTGELFF.

This sequence joins TRBV29-1 and TRBJ2-7; tentative D call: TRBD2 (5 bases). V was shortened by 4 bases and J by 6 bases, with 19 bases between the two germline ends. The length of the CDR3 is 14 residues. The germline V gene has CDR1 SQVTM and CDR2 ANQGSEA. CDR3 nucleotides: TGCAGCGTTGGTACCCAGGTTAATGGAGGCGAGCAGTACTTC. This translates into CSVGTQVNGGEQYF.

The chain recombines TRBV15 with TRBJ2-7; tentatively, D is TRBD1 or TRBD2 (6 bases each). V was trimmed by 1 base and J by 4 bases, leaving 14 bases between them. The CDR3 spans 15 residues. CDR1 and CDR2 from the germline V gene are LNHNV and YYDKDF (reference sequence). In nucleotides, the CDR3 is TGTGCCACCAGCAGAGGAATTGGAGGGGGTTACGAGCAGTACTTC. Protein: CATSRGIGGGYEQYF. Filled out from reference TRBV15 and TRBJ2-7, the complete variable domain reads DAMVIQNPRYQVTQFGKPVTLSCSQTLNHNVMYWYQQKSSQAPKLLFHYYDKDFNNEADTPDNFQSRRPNTSFCFLDIRSPGLGDTAMYLCATSRGIGGGYEQYFGPGTRLTVT.

The chain has TRBV20-1 and TRBJ1-1; the D gene is possibly TRBD1 (6 bases). Looked up from germline, CDR1 is DFQATT and CDR2 is SNEGSKA (reference sequence). This CDR3 spans 14 amino acids. With 7 bases removed from V and 1 base from J, the gap between germline ends came to 16 bases. CDR3 amino acids: CSVTGSRTNTEAFF. DNA of the CDR3: TGCAGTGTTACAGGGTCGAGGACGAACACTGAAGCTTTCTTT.

This chain joins TRBV20-1 and TRBJ1-5; tentatively, D is TRBD1 (6 bases). V lost 1 base, J lost 3 bases, and 13 bases lay in between. Germline V gives CDR1 DFQATT, CDR2 SNEGSKA (reference sequence). The CDR3 covers 15 residues. Here the CDR3 DNA reads TGCAGTGCTAGAGCCCCTGGGGGGCCCAATCAGCCCCAGCATTTT. As protein: CSARAPGGPNQPQHF.

The chain employs TRBV9 and TRBJ2-1; 7 bases map to TRBD1. The CDR3 runs to 14 residues. Germline-derived CDR1 and CDR2 are SGDLS and YYNGEE. The V gene end was trimmed by 4 bases and the J gene end by 12 bases; junction bases not matched to a gene: 13. CDR3 nucleotide sequence: TGTGCCAGCAGCCCGAACCCGGACAGGCCGGTGCAGTTCTTC. Translating it yields CASSPNPDRPVQFF.

The V and J genes are TRBV6-2 or TRBV6-3 and TRBJ2-7; 9 bases map to TRBD1. From germline, CDR1 is MNHEY and CDR2 SVGEGT. V lost 2 bases, J lost 2 bases, and 4 bases stayed unmatched. The CDR3 has 15 residues. The CDR3 is CASSYRGQGTYEQYF. The CDR3 DNA is TGTGCCAGCAGTTACCGGGGACAGGGAACCTACGAGCAGTACTTC.

DNA of the CDR3: TGCGCCAGCAGCCCCGACCCCAGAGGAGGCTACGAGCAGTACTTC. Protein: CASSPDPRGGYEQYF. V gene TRBV5-1 combines with J gene TRBJ2-7, with D tentatively TRBD2 (5 bases). Trimming removed 4 bases from V and 3 bases from J, with 17 bases in between. This CDR3 comprises 15 residues. CDR1 and CDR2 (germline): SGHRS, YFSETQ.

The V and J genes are TRBV27 and TRBJ2-7; D might be TRBD1 (5 bases). V was cut by 6 bases and J by 4 bases, with 22 bases left in between. Germline CDR1 and CDR2: MNHEY and SMNVEV (reference sequence). The CDR3 consists of 16 residues. The CDR3 DNA reads TGTGCCAGCAGCCCAAACGGACGACAGAAGGATTACGAGCAGTACTTC. Translation: CASSPNGRQKDYEQYF.

The rearrangement links TRBV3-1 to TRBJ1-5; D is unclear. This CDR3 contains 12 residues. The V end lost 2 bases, the J end lost 7 bases, and 6 bases lay between the germline ends. The germline gives CDR1 LGHDT, CDR2 YNNKEL (reference sequence). This CDR3 reads CASSQSGQPQHF. The CDR3 nucleotides are TGTGCCAGCAGCCAATCGGGACAGCCCCAGCATTTT.

The V and J genes are TRBV9 and TRBJ1-1, with D uncertain. CDR1 is SGDLS and CDR2 is YYNGEE in the germline V gene. Trimming left V 0 bases short and J 3 bases short, with 9 bases between. This CDR3 comprises 14 residues. The DNA of the CDR3 is TGTGCCAGCAGCGTAGAGCCGCGCGACACTGAAGCTTTCTTT. Its translation: CASSVEPRDTEAFF.

The CDR3 is CSASSGGGPYEQYF. CDR3 nucleotide sequence: TGCAGTGCTTCCTCTGGCGGAGGGCCTTACGAGCAGTACTTC. The chain combines TRBV20-1 with TRBJ2-7, with a weak D call TRBD2 (6 bases). The CDR3 spans 14 residues. From germline, CDR1 is DFQATT and CDR2 SNEGSKA (reference sequence). The ends were cut back, 5 bases at V and 4 bases at J, with 18 bases in the middle.

J is TRBJ2-7 and V is TRBV7-9, with D possibly TRBD1 on 6 matching bases. Germline V gene data show CDR1 as SEHNR and CDR2 as FQNEAQ (reference sequence). The length of the CDR3 is 15 residues. The V end was cut by 4 bases, the J end by 0 bases, with 13 bases between. The CDR3 bases are TGTGCCAGCAGCTCACAGGGCACGAGCTCCTACGAGCAGTACTTC. Its translation: CASSSQGTSSYEQYF.

V is TRBV2 and J is TRBJ2-3; 11 bases fit TRBD2. The CDR3 has 14 amino acids. Germline CDR1 SNHLY, CDR2 FYNNEI. Trimming removed 7 bases from V and 4 bases from J; junction bases left unmatched: 4. This CDR3 reads CASKLGLAADTQYF. CDR3 nucleotides: TGTGCCAGCAAGCTGGGACTAGCGGCAGATACGCAGTATTTT.

The chain employs TRBV3-1 and TRBJ2-1; D gene unclear. V gave up 0 bases and J gave up 9 bases, with 9 bases separating them. The germline gives CDR1 LGHDT, CDR2 YNNKEL (reference sequence). The CDR3 consists of 13 residues. CDR3 DNA: TGTGCCAGCAGCCAAGACTCGTTAAGTGAGCAGTTCTTC. Translating it yields CASSQDSLSEQFF.

This chain uses TRBV3-1 with TRBJ2-3; the D gene is possibly TRBD1 (5 bases). Germline CDR1 is LGHDT and CDR2 is YNNKEL (reference sequence). V lost 5 bases to trimming and J lost 2 bases, with 11 bases between them. The CDR3 length is 14 residues. CDR3: CASSSRQNTDTQYF. CDR3 nucleotides: TGTGCCAGCAGCTCCCGACAGAACACAGATACGCAGTATTTT.

This clonotype was seen only once. V and J are TRBV28 and TRBJ2-2; D gene unclear. The CDR3 length is 13 residues. The V and J ends lost 2 bases and 6 bases respectively, with 7 bases between them. The germline V gene encodes CDR1 MDHEN and CDR2 SYDVKM. The CDR3 loop is CASSLIESGELFF. The CDR3 nucleotides read TGTGCCAGCAGTTTAATTGAGTCCGGGGAGCTGTTTTTT. The full variable domain, completed using reference TRBV28 and TRBJ2-2, is DVKVTQSSRYLVKRTGEKVFLECVQDMDHENMFWYRQDPGLGLRLIYFSYDVKMKEKGDIPEGYSVSREKKERFSLILESASTNQTSMYLCASSLIESGELFFGEGSRLTVL.

The rearrangement links TRBV9 to TRBJ1-2, with unresolved D. The germline V gene has CDR1 SGDLS and CDR2 YYNGEE. V lost 4 bases and J 6 bases, leaving 13 bases between the germline ends. The CDR3 totals 13 residues. Here the CDR3 reads CASSLEGQNGYTF. CDR3 coding DNA: TGTGCCAGCAGCCTGGAGGGTCAAAATGGCTACACCTTC. Looking up the rest from reference TRBV9 and TRBJ1-2 gives the full variable domain: DSGVTQTPKHLITATGQRVTLRCSPRSGDLSVYWYQQSLDQGLQFLIQYYNGEERAKGNILERFSAQQFPDLHSELNLSSLELGDSALYFCASSLEGQNGYTFGSGTRLTVV.

The chain has TRBV5-1 and TRBJ1-1; TRBD1 matches 7 bases. CDR1 and CDR2 (germline): SGHRS, YFSETQ. The CDR3 sequence is 15 residues long. V lost 0 bases, J lost 3 bases, and 5 bases stayed unmatched. The CDR3 DNA reads as TGCGCCAGCAGCTTGGGGTGGGACAGATACACTGAAGCTTTCTTT. Amino acids: CASSLGWDRYTEAFF.

The chain carries TRBV12-3 or TRBV12-4 and TRBJ2-7; tentatively, D is TRBD1 or TRBD2 (5 bases each). The CDR3 spans 15 residues. V was cut by 4 bases and J by 3 bases, with 16 bases left in between. The CDR3 spells CASSSLGRDSYEQYF. Written as DNA, the CDR3 is TGTGCCAGCAGTTCCCTGGGACGGGATAGCTACGAGCAGTACTTC.

This chain connects TRBV29-1 to TRBJ2-1, with D possibly matching TRBD2 (5 bases). This CDR3 is built from 12 residues. V was cut by 6 bases and J by 6 bases, with 12 bases left in between. Germline V gene sequence: CDR1 SQVTM, CDR2 ANQGSEA. The CDR3 nucleotides are TGCAGCGTGGCGAGGGCAATCAATGAGCAGTTCTTC. This encodes CSVARAINEQFF.

This chain uses TRBV9 with TRBJ1-2; 7 nucleotides line up with TRBD1. Trimming at V came to 0 bases and at J to 0 bases, leaving 8 bases not matched to a gene. CDR3 length equals 17 residues. Per germline, CDR1 SGDLS and CDR2 YYNGEE. The CDR3 DNA reads as TGTGCCAGCAGCGTAGCCCTCAACAGGGGATCTAACTATGGCTACACCTTC. It encodes CASSVALNRGSNYGYTF.

The V call is TRBV28, the J call TRBJ2-7, with 7 bases matching TRBD1. The V gene end was trimmed by 3 bases and the J gene end by 4 bases; junction bases not matched to a gene: 9. This CDR3 contains 15 residues. CDR1 and CDR2 from the germline V gene are MDHEN and SYDVKM. The CDR3 DNA reads as TGTGCCAGCAGTTTCACAGGGGCAGGGTGGTACGAGCAGTACTTC. Translated: CASSFTGAGWYEQYF. Based on the CDR3 plus reference TRBV28 and TRBJ2-7, the full variable domain is DVKVTQSSRYLVKRTGEKVFLECVQDMDHENMFWYRQDPGLGLRLIYFSYDVKMKEKGDIPEGYSVSREKKERFSLILESASTNQTSMYLCASSFTGAGWYEQYFGPGTRLTVT.